This T cell receptor beta chain was recorded in a study of T cell responses to AZD1222 COVID-19 vaccine. Overall study results and limits: White British ancestry dominated among donors, who included more females, and clonal diversity was possibly underestimated.

The V end lost 3 bases, the J end lost 4 bases, and 14 bases lay between the germline ends. The CDR3 has 15 amino acids. Germline lookup yields CDR1 SGDLS and CDR2 YYNGEE. In the case of this clone: What it binds is not known.

TCRdb's table, derived via immunoSEQ multiplex PCR, lists solely in-frame clones and lacks some. The repertoire holds under 200,000 clones, with 90% to 95% as singletons. The sequence came from an adult in good health. The material sequenced was peripheral blood, taken on day 0 of AZD1222 vaccination. J is TRBJ2-1 and V is TRBV9; tentatively, D is TRBD1 (7 bases). CDR3 region: CASSAGDSPYNEQFF. DNA for the CDR3: TGTGCCAGCAGCGCGGGGGACAGCCCGTACAATGAGCAGTTCTTC.